This TCR beta chain was captured by sequencing in a study of shared clonotypes between healthy human individuals. This CDR3 is built from 14 residues. Per the germline V gene, CDR1 is SGDLS and CDR2 is YYNGEE. Deletions cut 4 bases from V and 10 bases from J, with 20 bases between. The table came from immunoSEQ multiplex PCR; TCRdb's copy has only in-frame clones and leaves some out. Counted here are about 1 million clones, around 76% occurring once; the ten biggest clones make up approximately 1.5%. The sequencing sample was made of memory CD4+ T cells sorted from blood. Stated subset: CD45RA-negative fraction. This sequence was found in a man younger than 35 in good health. V usage is TRBV9 and J usage is TRBJ1-1; D is uncertain. Here the CDR3 reads CASSPRTAPAGAFF. In nucleotides, the CDR3 is TGTGCCAGCAGCCCGAGGACCGCCCCCGCTGGAGCTTTCTTT.